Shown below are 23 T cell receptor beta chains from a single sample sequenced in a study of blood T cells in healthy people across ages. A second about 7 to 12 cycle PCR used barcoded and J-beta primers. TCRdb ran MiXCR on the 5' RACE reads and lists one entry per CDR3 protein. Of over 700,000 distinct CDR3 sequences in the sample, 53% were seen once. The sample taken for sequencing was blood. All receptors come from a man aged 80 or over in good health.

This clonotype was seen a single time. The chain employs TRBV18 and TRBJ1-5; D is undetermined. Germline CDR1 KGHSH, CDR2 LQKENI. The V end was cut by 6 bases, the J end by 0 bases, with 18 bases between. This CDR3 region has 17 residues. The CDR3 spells CASSQAGRHLSNQPQHF. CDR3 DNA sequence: TGTGCCAGCTCTCAGGCGGGCAGGCATCTTAGCAATCAGCCCCAGCATTTT.

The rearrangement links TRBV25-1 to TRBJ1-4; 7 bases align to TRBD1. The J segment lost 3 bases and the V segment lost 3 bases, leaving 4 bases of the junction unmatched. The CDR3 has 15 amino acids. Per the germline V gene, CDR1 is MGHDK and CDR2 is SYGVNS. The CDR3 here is CASSDPGQPNEKLFF. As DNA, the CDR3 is TGTGCCAGCAGTGACCCGGGACAGCCTAATGAAAAACTGTTTTTT.

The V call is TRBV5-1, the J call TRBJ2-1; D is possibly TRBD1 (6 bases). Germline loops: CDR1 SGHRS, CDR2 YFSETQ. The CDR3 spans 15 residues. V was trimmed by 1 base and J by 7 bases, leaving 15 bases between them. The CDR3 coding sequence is TGCGCCAGCAGCTTGTTTCCAGGGGCCGTAAATGAGCAGTTCTTC. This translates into CASSLFPGAVNEQFF.

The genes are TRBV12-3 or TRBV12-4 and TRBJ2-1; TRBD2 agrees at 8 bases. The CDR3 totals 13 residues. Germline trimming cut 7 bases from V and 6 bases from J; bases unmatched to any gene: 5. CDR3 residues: CASTSGGGNEQFF. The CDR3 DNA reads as TGTGCCAGCACCTCGGGGGGGGGCAATGAGCAGTTCTTC.

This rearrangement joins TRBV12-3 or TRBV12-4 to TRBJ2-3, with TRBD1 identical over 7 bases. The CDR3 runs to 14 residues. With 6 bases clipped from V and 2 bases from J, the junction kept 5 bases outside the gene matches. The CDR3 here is CASSRTGPTDTQYF. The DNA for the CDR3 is TGTGCCAGCAGCCGGACAGGCCCCACAGATACGCAGTATTTT.

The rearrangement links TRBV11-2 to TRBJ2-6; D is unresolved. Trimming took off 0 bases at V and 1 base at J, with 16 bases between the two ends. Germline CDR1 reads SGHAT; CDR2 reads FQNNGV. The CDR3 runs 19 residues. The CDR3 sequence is CASSLEWAEPLSGANVLTF. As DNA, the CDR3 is TGTGCCAGCAGCTTAGAATGGGCAGAACCTTTATCTGGGGCCAACGTCCTGACTTTC. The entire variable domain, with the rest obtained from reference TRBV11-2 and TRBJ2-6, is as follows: EAGVAQSPRYKIIEKRQSVAFWCNPISGHATLYWYQQILGQGPKLLIQFQNNGVVDDSQLPKDRFSAERLKGVDSTLKIQPAKLEDSAVYLCASSLEWAEPLSGANVLTFGAGSRLTVL.

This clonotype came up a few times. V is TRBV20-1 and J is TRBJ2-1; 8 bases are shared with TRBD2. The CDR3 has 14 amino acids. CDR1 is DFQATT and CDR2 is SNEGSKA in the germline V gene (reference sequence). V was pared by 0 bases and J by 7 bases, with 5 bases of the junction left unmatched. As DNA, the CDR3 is TGCAGTGCTAGAGAGGGGACTAGTGGGAATGAGCAGTTCTTC. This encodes CSAREGTSGNEQFF.

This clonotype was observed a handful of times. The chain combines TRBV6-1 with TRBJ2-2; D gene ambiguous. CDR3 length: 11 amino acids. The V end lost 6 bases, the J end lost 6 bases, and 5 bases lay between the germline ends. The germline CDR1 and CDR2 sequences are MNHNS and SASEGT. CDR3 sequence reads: CASRLAGELFF. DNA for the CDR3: TGTGCCAGCAGATTAGCCGGGGAGCTGTTTTTT.

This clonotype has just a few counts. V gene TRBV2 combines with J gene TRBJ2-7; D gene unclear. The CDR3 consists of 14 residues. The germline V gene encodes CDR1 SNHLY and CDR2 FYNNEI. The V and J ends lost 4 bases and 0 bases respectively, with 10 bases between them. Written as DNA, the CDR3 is TGTGCCAGCAGTGTGGAGTCTAGCTCCTACGAGCAGTACTTC. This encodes CASSVESSSYEQYF.

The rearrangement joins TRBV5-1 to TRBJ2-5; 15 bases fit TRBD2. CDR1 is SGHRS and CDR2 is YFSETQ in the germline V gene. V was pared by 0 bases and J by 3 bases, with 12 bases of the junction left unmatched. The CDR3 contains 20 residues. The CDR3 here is CASSLGGLAGGRSSEETQYF. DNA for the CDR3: TGCGCCAGCAGCTTGGGAGGACTAGCGGGAGGGAGGTCGTCGGAAGAGACCCAGTACTTC.

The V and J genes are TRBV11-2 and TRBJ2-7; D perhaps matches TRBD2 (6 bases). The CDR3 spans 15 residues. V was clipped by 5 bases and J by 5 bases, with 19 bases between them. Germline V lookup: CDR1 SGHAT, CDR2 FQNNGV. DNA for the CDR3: TGTGCCAGCAGCGCACCCGGGAGCAGGAGAGACGAGCAGTACTTC. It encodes CASSAPGSRRDEQYF.

The CDR3 region has the DNA TGCGCCAGCAGCCCATCCGGGACTAGCGGTGGGAATGAGCAGTTCTTC. Its translation: CASSPSGTSGGNEQFF. The V gene is TRBV5-1, the J gene TRBJ2-1; 11 bases are a match to TRBD2. V lost 4 bases, J lost 7 bases, and 10 bases stayed unmatched. Germline loops: CDR1 SGHRS, CDR2 YFSETQ. The CDR3 contains 16 residues.

CDR3: CASSRTGGEETQYF. The CDR3 DNA follows: TGCGCCAGCAGCAGAACAGGGGGAGAGGAGACCCAGTACTTC. The chain joins TRBV5-1 to TRBJ2-5, with 8 bases matching TRBD1. The CDR3 is made up of 14 amino acids. From germline, CDR1 is SGHRS and CDR2 YFSETQ. V lost 4 bases to trimming and J lost 5 bases; unmatched junction nucleotides: 7.

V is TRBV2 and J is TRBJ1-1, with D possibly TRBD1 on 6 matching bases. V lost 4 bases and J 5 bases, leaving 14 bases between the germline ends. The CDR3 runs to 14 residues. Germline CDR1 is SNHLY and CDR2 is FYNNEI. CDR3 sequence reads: CASSARGGATEAFF. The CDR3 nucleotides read TGTGCCAGCAGTGCGAGGGGGGGCGCGACTGAAGCTTTCTTT.

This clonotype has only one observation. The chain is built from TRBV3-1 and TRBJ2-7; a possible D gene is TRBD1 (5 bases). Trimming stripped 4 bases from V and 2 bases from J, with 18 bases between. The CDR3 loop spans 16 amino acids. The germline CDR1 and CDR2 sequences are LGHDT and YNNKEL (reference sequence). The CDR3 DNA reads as TGTGCCAGCAGCCTTCGTGGGGCCCTGAGTCCCTACGAGCAGTACTTC. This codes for CASSLRGALSPYEQYF.

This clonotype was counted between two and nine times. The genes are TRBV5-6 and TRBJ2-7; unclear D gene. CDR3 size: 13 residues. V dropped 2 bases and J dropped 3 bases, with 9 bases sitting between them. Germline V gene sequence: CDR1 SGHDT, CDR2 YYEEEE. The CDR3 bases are TGTGCCAGCAGCTTCCTGGGATACTACGAGCAGTACTTC. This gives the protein CASSFLGYYEQYF.

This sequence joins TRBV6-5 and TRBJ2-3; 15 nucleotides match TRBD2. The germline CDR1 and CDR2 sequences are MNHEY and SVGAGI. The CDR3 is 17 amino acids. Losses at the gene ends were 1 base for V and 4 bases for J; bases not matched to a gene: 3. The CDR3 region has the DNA TGTGCCAGCAGTTACTTGGGACTAGCGGGAGGAGCAGATACGCAGTATTTT. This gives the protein CASSYLGLAGGADTQYF.

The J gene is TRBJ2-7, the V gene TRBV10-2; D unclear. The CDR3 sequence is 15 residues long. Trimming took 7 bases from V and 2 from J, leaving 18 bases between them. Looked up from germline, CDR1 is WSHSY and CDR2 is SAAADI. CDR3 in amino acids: CASMPPARPPYEQYF. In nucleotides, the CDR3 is TGCGCCAGCATGCCTCCAGCTCGCCCACCCTACGAGCAGTACTTC.

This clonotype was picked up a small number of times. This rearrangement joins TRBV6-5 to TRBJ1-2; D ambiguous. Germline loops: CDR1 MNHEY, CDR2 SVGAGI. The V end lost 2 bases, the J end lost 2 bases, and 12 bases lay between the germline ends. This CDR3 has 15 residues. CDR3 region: CASSYAVRANYGYTF. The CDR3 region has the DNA TGTGCCAGCAGTTACGCCGTCCGAGCAAACTATGGCTACACCTTC.

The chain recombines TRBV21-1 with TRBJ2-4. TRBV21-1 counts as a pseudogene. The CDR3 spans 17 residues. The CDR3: CASSNRTPFLAKNIQYF. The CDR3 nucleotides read TGTGCCAGCAGCAACCGGACGCCGTTCCTAGCCAAAAACATTCAGTACTTC.

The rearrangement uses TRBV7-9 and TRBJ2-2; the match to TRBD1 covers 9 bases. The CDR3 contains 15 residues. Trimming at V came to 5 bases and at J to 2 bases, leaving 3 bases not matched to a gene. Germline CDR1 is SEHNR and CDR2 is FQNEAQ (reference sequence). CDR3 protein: CASSIQGANTGELFF. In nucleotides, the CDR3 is TGTGCCAGCAGCATACAGGGGGCAAACACCGGGGAGCTGTTTTTT. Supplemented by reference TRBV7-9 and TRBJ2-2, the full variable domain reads DTGVSQNPRHKITKRGQNVTFRCDPISEHNRLYWYRQTLGQGPEFLTYFQNEAQLEKSRLLSDRFSAERPKGSFSTLEIQRTEQGDSAMYLCASSIQGANTGELFFGEGSRLTVL.

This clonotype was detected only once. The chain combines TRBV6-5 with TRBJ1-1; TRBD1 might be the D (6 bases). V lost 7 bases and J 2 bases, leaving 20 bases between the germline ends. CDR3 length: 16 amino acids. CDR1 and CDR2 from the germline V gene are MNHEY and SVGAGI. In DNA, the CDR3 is TGTGCCAGCAACGGCCGCTTCGGGACACCAAACACTGAAGCTTTCTTT. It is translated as CASNGRFGTPNTEAFF.

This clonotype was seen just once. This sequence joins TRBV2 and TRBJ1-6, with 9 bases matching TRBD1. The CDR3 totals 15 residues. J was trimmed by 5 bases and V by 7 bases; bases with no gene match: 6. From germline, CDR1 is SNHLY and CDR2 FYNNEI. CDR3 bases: TGTGCCAGCATCAGAGGACAGGGGAATAATTCACCCCTCCACTTT. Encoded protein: CASIRGQGNNSPLHF.